This T cell receptor beta chain is from a study of T cells in Graves' hyperthyroidism and ophthalmopathy. Study-level findings and limits: Before onset, ophthalmopathy was predicted by the model a median approximately 6.5 months earlier. Most clonotypes expanded in thyroid above 0.001 were likewise present in blood.

Using RNA transcripts as the source, TCR beta CDR3 regions were amplified. Carried out on the TCR CDR3, a first-round RT-PCR used the HTBI primer set. TCRdb re-called the multiplex PCR reads with MiXCR, one entry per CDR3 protein. The sample has around 350,000 distinct CDR3 sequences; roughly 15% are singletons. Trimming pared 6 bases from V and 3 bases from J, leaving 21 bases between. This CDR3 has 17 amino acids. Looked up from germline, CDR1 is MNHEY and CDR2 is SVGEGT. Investigators excluded patients with uncontrolled infection, other autoimmune disease, pregnancy or lactation. This clonotype was counted ten times or more. Its antigen is as yet unknown.

Sequencing input: blood. This chain joins TRBV6-2 or TRBV6-3 and TRBJ2-1, with D possibly TRBD1 on 8 matching bases. The source of this sequence is a woman in her sixties with Graves' ophthalmopathy. This chain's CDR3 is CASRTADSGTGYNEQFF. CDR3 nucleotide sequence: TGTGCCAGCAGAACGGCTGACAGCGGGACAGGCTACAATGAGCAGTTCTTC.